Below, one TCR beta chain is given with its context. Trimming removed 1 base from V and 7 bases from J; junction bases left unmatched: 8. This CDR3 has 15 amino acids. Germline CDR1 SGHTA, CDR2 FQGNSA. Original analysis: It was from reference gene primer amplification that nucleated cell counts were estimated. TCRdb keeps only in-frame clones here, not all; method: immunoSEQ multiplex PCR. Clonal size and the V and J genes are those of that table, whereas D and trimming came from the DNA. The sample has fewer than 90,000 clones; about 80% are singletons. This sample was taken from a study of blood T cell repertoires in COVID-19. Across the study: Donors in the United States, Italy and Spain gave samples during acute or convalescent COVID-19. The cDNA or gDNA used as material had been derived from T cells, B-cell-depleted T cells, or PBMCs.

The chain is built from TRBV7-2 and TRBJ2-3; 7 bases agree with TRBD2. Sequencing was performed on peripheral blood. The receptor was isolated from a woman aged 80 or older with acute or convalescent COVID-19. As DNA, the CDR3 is TGTGCCAGCAGCTTAGGGGGGGGGTTTAAAAATACGCAGTATTTT. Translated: CASSLGGGFKNTQYF. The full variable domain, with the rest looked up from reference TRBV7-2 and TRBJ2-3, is GAGVSQSPSNKVTEKGKDVELRCDPISGHTALYWYRQSLGQGLEFLIYFQGNSAPDKSGLPSDRFSAERTGGSVSTLTIQRTQQEDSAVYLCASSLGGGFKNTQYFGPGTRLTVL.